This TCR beta chain was captured by sequencing in a study of radiotherapy plus CTLA-4 blockade in lung cancer. Receiving focal radiation plus CTLA-4 blockade with ipilimumab were patients who had chemo-refractory metastatic non-small-cell lung cancer. V shed 5 bases and J shed 2 bases, with 10 bases lying between them. CDR3 length: 13 amino acids. The V gene's germline CDR1 is LNHDA and CDR2 SQIVND (reference sequence). Produced via immunoSEQ multiplex PCR; TCRdb's table is partial and in-frame only. The table lists 35,000 to 40,000 clones, roughly two thirds of them singletons. Details on this clone: As yet, its antigen is unknown.

Study-level points and caveats: Early blood T cell clone dynamics reportedly forecast response best, with interferon-beta.

The sample in question was peripheral blood, obtained from a patient treated with radiotherapy plus ipilimumab. The V and J genes are TRBV19 and TRBJ2-7; D ambiguous. This receptor was obtained from a human donor with non-small cell lung cancer who had stable disease on radiotherapy plus ipilimumab. CDR3 bases: TGTGCCAGTAGTGCAAACTACGCCTACGAGCAGTACTTC. It is translated as CASSANYAYEQYF.